This T cell receptor beta chain appears in the sequencing data of a study of blood T cell repertoires in COVID-19. As for the study in general: Samples taken during acute and convalescent COVID-19 were collected in the United States, Italy and Spain. In each case, the material was cDNA or gDNA derived from T cells, B-cell-depleted T cells, or PBMCs.

Method: immunoSEQ multiplex PCR; TCRdb's copy keeps in-frame clones and lacks some. Among hundreds of thousands of clones listed, around nine tenths were seen once. V gave up 0 bases and J gave up 6 bases; unmatched junction bases: 5. The germline CDR1 and CDR2 sequences are LNHNV and YYDKDF (reference sequence). The CDR3 sequence is 15 residues long. Sequencing used PBMCs or T cells enriched from blood (not recorded which). This sequence originates from a woman between 50 and 59 years old who had recovered from COVID-19. This sequence joins TRBV15 and TRBJ1-1, with TRBD1 matching 9 bases. The CDR3 is CATSRDRQGVAEAFF. The CDR3 coding sequence is TGTGCCACCAGCAGAGATCGACAGGGGGTCGCTGAAGCTTTCTTT. The full variable domain, in which reference TRBV15 and TRBJ1-1 provide the parts outside the CDR3, is DAMVIQNPRYQVTQFGKPVTLSCSQTLNHNVMYWYQQKSSQAPKLLFHYYDKDFNNEADTPDNFQSRRPNTSFCFLDIRSPGLGDTAMYLCATSRDRQGVAEAFFGQGTRLTVV.